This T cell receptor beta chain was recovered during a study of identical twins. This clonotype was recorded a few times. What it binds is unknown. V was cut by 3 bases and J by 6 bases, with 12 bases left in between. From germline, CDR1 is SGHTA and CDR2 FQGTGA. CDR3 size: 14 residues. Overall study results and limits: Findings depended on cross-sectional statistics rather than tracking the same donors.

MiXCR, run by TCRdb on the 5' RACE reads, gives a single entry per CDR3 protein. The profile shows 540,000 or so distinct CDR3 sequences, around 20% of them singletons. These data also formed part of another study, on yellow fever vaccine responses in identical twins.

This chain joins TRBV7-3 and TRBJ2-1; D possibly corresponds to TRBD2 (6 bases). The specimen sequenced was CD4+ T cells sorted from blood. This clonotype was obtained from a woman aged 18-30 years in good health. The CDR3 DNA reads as TGTGCCAGCAGCTTTCCTGGACTATTCAATGAGCAGTTCTTC. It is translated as CASSFPGLFNEQFF.